Sequencing of this T cell receptor (beta chain) was carried out in a study of cytomegalovirus exposure and HLA in healthy donors. Study-wide context: Across around 400 genotyped donors, roughly 80% landed in the Caucasian-associated ancestry cluster.

CDR1 SSHAT and CDR2 FNYEAQ come from the germline V gene (reference sequence). The CDR3 runs to 15 residues. As regards this clone: What it recognizes is unknown. At one end, the junction sequence differs from germline, possibly due to a read error.

The primer mix had 60 Vbeta and 13 Jbeta primers. Produced via immunoSEQ multiplex PCR; TCRdb's table is partial and in-frame only. The data show fewer than 200,000 clones, with 70% to 90% seen just once and about 0.8% held by the top ten. Study results and caveats: Under in vitro conditions, a few CMV-associated chains were confirmed as specific for CMV antigens.

The receptor's source is a woman aged 18 to 35 in good health and CMV-seronegative. Specimen: PBMCs. J is TRBJ2-1 and V is TRBV7-7; 8 bases are a match to TRBD2. In DNA form, the CDR3 reads TGTGCTAGCAGCTTAGGGTTAAGCGGGAGATCTGAGCAGTTCTTC. Translation gives CASSLGLSGRSEQFF.